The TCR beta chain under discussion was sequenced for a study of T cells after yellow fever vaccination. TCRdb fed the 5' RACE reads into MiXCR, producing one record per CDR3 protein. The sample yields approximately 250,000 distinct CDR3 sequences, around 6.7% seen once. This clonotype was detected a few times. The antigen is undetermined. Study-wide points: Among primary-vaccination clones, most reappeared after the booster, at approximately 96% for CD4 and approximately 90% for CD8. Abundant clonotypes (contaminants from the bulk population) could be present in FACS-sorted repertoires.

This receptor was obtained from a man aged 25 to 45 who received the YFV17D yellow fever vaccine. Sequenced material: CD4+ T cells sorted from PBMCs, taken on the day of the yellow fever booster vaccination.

The CDR3 is CSAIDSLQETQYF. CDR3 nucleotides: TGCAGTGCCATAGACAGCCTCCAAGAGACCCAGTACTTC. The chain joins TRBV20-1 to TRBJ2-5; D perhaps matches TRBD1 (5 bases). This CDR3 has 13 residues. Per germline, CDR1 DFQATT and CDR2 SNEGSKA (reference sequence). Trimming took 6 bases from V and 1 from J, leaving 12 bases between them.